Each of the 20 T cell receptor beta chains below was sequenced from the same sample in a study of Tregs in tolerant kidney transplant recipients. TCRdb's table, derived via immunoSEQ multiplex PCR, lists solely in-frame clones and lacks some. Found here are approximately 35,000 clones; the top ten clones hold about 8.1%. The sample was CD8+ T cells from blood, taken before the transplant. All receptors derive from a human donor who received a combined kidney and bone marrow transplant.

A remark on this clone: The sequence runs out 3 residues before the end of the CDR3; the remainder is reconstructed from the germline J gene. The chain is built from TRBV2 and TRBJ2-7, with D possibly matching TRBD1 (5 bases). Per germline, CDR1 SNHLY and CDR2 FYNNEI. Deletions cut 2 bases from V and 2 bases from J, with 13 bases between. This CDR3 comprises 15 residues. CDR3 DNA, as far as it was read: TGTGCCAGCAGTGAAACCCCACAGGCAACCTACGAG. Translating it yields CASSETPQATYE. The entire CDR3 reads CASSETPQATYEQYF.

Points on this clone: Sequencing ends 3 residues short of the CDR3 end; the germline J gene provides the rest. The rearrangement uses TRBV19 and TRBJ2-1; 11 bases are a match to TRBD2. The CDR3 contains 15 residues. CDR1 is LNHDA and CDR2 is SQIVND in the germline V gene (reference sequence). V was pared by 7 bases and J by 5 bases, with 7 bases of the junction left unmatched. CDR3 DNA (partial): TGTGCCAGTACCCGTAGCGGGAGGGCTCACAATGAG. Amino acid sequence: CASTRSGRAHNE. The CDR3 in full is CASTRSGRAHNEQFF.

A word on this clone: The read ends 3 residues early relative to the CDR3; the germline J gene fills the gap. This sequence joins TRBV2 and TRBJ1-2; D perhaps matches TRBD1 (6 bases). V was clipped by 3 bases and J by 0 bases, with 11 bases between them. The CDR3 spans 15 residues. Looked up from germline, CDR1 is SNHLY and CDR2 is FYNNEI. The CDR3: CASSEGRGANYGYTF. The DNA read from the CDR3 is TGTGCCAGCAGTGAGGGCAGGGGAGCTAACTATGGC.

This clone registers medium-sized (0.01 to 0.1%) by frequency. The read halts 3 residues ahead of the CDR3 end, with the missing end drawn from the germline J gene. V and J are TRBV7-8 and TRBJ2-7; 9 bases agree with TRBD1. The CDR3 length is 14 residues. From germline, CDR1 is SGHVS and CDR2 FQNEAQ. The J segment lost 3 bases and the V segment lost 5 bases, leaving 5 bases of the junction unmatched. Incomplete CDR3 DNA: TGTGCCAGCAGCCCCTCGACAGGGGGCTACGAG. This encodes CASSPSTGGYE. In full, the CDR3 reads CASSPSTGGYEQYF.

A word on this clone: The read ends 3 residues before the CDR3 terminus; that terminus is restored from the germline J gene. This chain links TRBV19 with TRBJ1-1; D perhaps matches TRBD1 (6 bases). The CDR3 length is 13 residues. Per germline, CDR1 LNHDA and CDR2 SQIVND (reference sequence). The DNA read from the CDR3 is TGTGCCAGTGAAGGGTCAGGGGTGGATGGG. It specifies CASEGSGVDG. The entire CDR3 is CASEGSGVDGAFF.

Notes on this clone: The CDR3 goes on 3 residues after the read ends, and that part is filled in from the germline J gene. This sequence joins TRBV30 and TRBJ2-7; maybe TRBD2 (5 bases). The CDR3 has 15 residues. V was clipped by 4 bases and J by 4 bases, with 20 bases between them. Looked up from germline, CDR1 is GTSNPN and CDR2 is SVGIG (reference sequence). The CDR3 is CAWTETPGSIYEQYF. Partial CDR3 DNA: TGTGCCTGGACGGAGACCCCGGGGTCAATTTACGAG. The full variable domain, with the rest looked up from reference TRBV30 and TRBJ2-7, is SQTIHQWPATLVQPVGSPLSLECTVEGTSNPNLYWYRQAAGRGLQLLFYSVGIGQISSEVPQNLSASRPQDRQFILSSKKLLLSDSGFYLCAWTETPGSIYEQYFGPGTRLTVT.

Note on this clone: The sequence runs out 3 residues before the end of the CDR3; the remainder is reconstructed from the germline J gene. This sequence joins TRBV6-1 and TRBJ1-6, with D perhaps matching TRBD1 (5 bases). The CDR3 spans 15 residues. V was cut by 3 bases and J by 9 bases, with 15 bases left in between. Germline CDR1 MNHNS, CDR2 SASEGT. Incomplete CDR3 DNA: TGTGCCAGCAGTGACGGCCTCTGGGGCGGTTCACCC. Translated, it gives CASSDGLWGGSP. The complete CDR3 protein is CASSDGLWGGSPLHF.

About this clone: The read is 3 residues too short to cover the CDR3 end, so that end is filled in from the germline J gene. The chain recombines TRBV19 with TRBJ1-4; no clear D gene. Germline CDR1 reads LNHDA; CDR2 reads SQIVND (reference sequence). CDR3 length: 15 residues. Trimming took off 3 bases at V and 3 bases at J, with 11 bases between the two ends. The CDR3 protein is CASSITPGSNEKLFF. The part of the CDR3 DNA that was read is TGTGCCAGTAGTATCACGCCGGGGTCTAATGAAAAA.

Comment on this clone: The read ends 3 residues shy of where the CDR3 ends; the end is completed using the germline J gene. The chain employs TRBV6-1 and TRBJ1-3, with 9 bases lining up with TRBD1. The CDR3 is 17 residues long. Germline values: CDR1 MNHNS, CDR2 SASEGT. Germline trimming cut 0 bases from V and 0 bases from J; bases unmatched to any gene: 3. The CDR3 loop reads CASSEATGGLSGNTIYF. CDR3 bases read: TGTGCCAGCAGTGAAGCGACAGGGGGACTCTCTGGAAACACC.

As regards this clone: The read stops 3 residues short of the end of the CDR3; the missing end is completed from the germline J gene. This chain connects TRBV2 to TRBJ2-2, with no clear D. V was trimmed by 5 bases and J by 5 bases, leaving 6 bases between them. Looked up from germline, CDR1 is SNHLY and CDR2 is FYNNEI. CDR3 length: 12 amino acids. CDR3 bases read: TGTGCCAGCAGTCCACGGACCGGGGAG. Translating it yields CASSPRTGE. The whole CDR3 protein is CASSPRTGELFF.

Of note for this clone: The read comes to an end 3 residues before the CDR3 does, leaving the germline J gene to fill in the end. The chain couples TRBV5-6 to TRBJ1-6; 7 bases agree with TRBD1. Germline CDR1 and CDR2: SGHDT and YYEEEE. V lost 4 bases and J lost 10; bases outside the gene matches: 5. This CDR3 comprises 13 residues. The CDR3 protein is CASSPVGGSPLHF. CDR3 DNA, as far as it was read: TGTGCCAGCAGCCCCGTAGGGGGCTCACCC. Based on the CDR3 plus reference TRBV5-6 and TRBJ1-6, the full variable domain is DAGVTQSPTHLIKTRGQQVTLRCSPKSGHDTVSWYQQALGQGPQFIFQYYEEEERQRGNFPDRFSGHQFPNYSSELNVNALLLGDSALYLCASSPVGGSPLHFGNGTRLTVT.

In the case of this clone: The CDR3 is cut off 3 residues early in the read; its end comes from the germline J gene. The chain has TRBV5-1 and TRBJ1-2; TRBD1 agrees at 8 bases. The CDR3 runs 13 residues. V lost 4 bases to trimming and J lost 5 bases; unmatched junction nucleotides: 4. CDR1 and CDR2 from the germline V gene are SGHRS and YFSETQ. The CDR3 spells CASSPGTGYGYTF. CDR3 DNA, as far as it was read: TGCGCCAGCAGCCCCGGGACAGGTTATGGC.

Worth noting for this clone: The CDR3 end is not reached by the read, which stops 3 residues before it; the germline J gene fills it in. This chain uses TRBV11-2 with TRBJ2-2; 7 bases align to TRBD2. Per the germline V gene, CDR1 is SGHAT and CDR2 is FQNNGV. V lost 5 bases and J lost 4; bases outside the gene matches: 7. The CDR3 totals 15 residues. Partial CDR3 DNA: TGTGCCAGCAGCCCAATGGGGGGGAGCACCGGGGAG. Translating it yields CASSPMGGSTGE. The whole CDR3 region reads CASSPMGGSTGELFF. The complete variable domain, with remaining parts taken from reference TRBV11-2 and TRBJ2-2, reads EAGVAQSPRYKIIEKRQSVAFWCNPISGHATLYWYQQILGQGPKLLIQFQNNGVVDDSQLPKDRFSAERLKGVDSTLKIQPAKLEDSAVYLCASSPMGGSTGELFFGEGSRLTVL.

This CDR3 reads CASNPNEGNEQFF. Incomplete CDR3 DNA: TGTGCCAGCAACCCAAACGAGGGCAATGAG. This chain links TRBV2 with TRBJ2-1; tentative D call: TRBD2 (5 bases). The read ends 3 residues early relative to the CDR3; the germline J gene fills the gap. The CDR3 is made up of 13 amino acids. Germline lookup yields CDR1 SNHLY and CDR2 FYNNEI. The V end was cut by 7 bases, the J end by 6 bases, with 13 bases between.

Details on this clone: The read ends 3 residues shy of where the CDR3 ends; the end is completed using the germline J gene. This sequence joins TRBV7-9 and TRBJ1-1, with a tentative D call TRBD1 (5 bases). The CDR3 is 11 residues long. With 7 bases removed from V and 7 bases from J, the gap between germline ends came to 10 bases. In germline, CDR1 is SEHNR, CDR2 FQNEAQ (reference sequence). Incomplete CDR3 DNA: TGTGCCAGCACCGCGGGGGGTGAA. Amino acid sequence: CASTAGGE. The whole CDR3 sequence is CASTAGGEAFF.

As concerns this clone: The read ends 3 residues before the CDR3 terminus; that terminus is restored from the germline J gene. The gene calls are TRBV13 and TRBJ2-7; the D call may be TRBD1 or TRBD2 (6 bases each). The CDR3 contains 15 residues. The germline V and J ends were trimmed by 5 bases and 0 bases, with 14 bases remaining between them. CDR1 is PRHDT, CDR2 FYEKMQ, per germline (reference sequence). The CDR3 DNA, read in part, is TGTGCCAGCAGCACAGGGAGGTCGAGCTCCTACGAG. Its protein is CASSTGRSSSYE. The full-length CDR3 reads as CASSTGRSSSYEQYF.

Regarding this clone: The read ends 3 residues before the CDR3 terminus; that terminus is restored from the germline J gene. V gene TRBV30 combines with J gene TRBJ2-2; TRBD2 is a possible D gene (5 bases). CDR3 length: 13 amino acids. CDR1 is GTSNPN and CDR2 is SVGIG in the germline V gene (reference sequence). The V end was cut by 2 bases, the J end by 5 bases, with 9 bases between. The sequenced CDR3 bases are TGTGCCTGGAGTCCCGTAGCGACCGGGGAG. It translates to CAWSPVATGE. The entire CDR3 sequence reads CAWSPVATGELFF. The full variable domain, in which reference TRBV30 and TRBJ2-2 provide the parts outside the CDR3, is SQTIHQWPATLVQPVGSPLSLECTVEGTSNPNLYWYRQAAGRGLQLLFYSVGIGQISSEVPQNLSASRPQDRQFILSSKKLLLSDSGFYLCAWSPVATGELFFGEGSRLTVL.

As regards this clone: The read halts 3 residues ahead of the CDR3 end, with the missing end drawn from the germline J gene. The chain links TRBV14 to TRBJ1-6; the D gene is possibly TRBD1 (6 bases). CDR1 and CDR2 (germline): SGHDN, FVKESK. Trimming left V 0 bases short and J 7 bases short, with 10 bases between. The CDR3 is 15 amino acids. The CDR3: CASSQDKGGNSPLHF. The part of the CDR3 DNA that was read is TGTGCCAGCAGCCAAGACAAGGGGGGGAATTCACCC.

About this clone itself: The sequence runs out 3 residues before the end of the CDR3; the remainder is reconstructed from the germline J gene. V usage is TRBV7-7 and J usage is TRBJ2-5; TRBD2 matches at 12 bases. Germline lookup yields CDR1 SSHAT and CDR2 FNYEAQ (reference sequence). CDR3 length: 16 residues. V gave up 5 bases and J gave up 3 bases; unmatched junction bases: 7. CDR3 bases read: TGTGCCAGCAGCCAGGGGACTAGCGGGCGGAAAGAGACC. This translates into CASSQGTSGRKET. The entire CDR3 is CASSQGTSGRKETQYF. The whole variable domain, remainder taken from reference TRBV7-7 and TRBJ2-5, is GAGVSQSPRYKVTKRGQDVTLRCDPISSHATLYWYQQALGQGPEFLTYFNYEAQPDKSGLPSDRFSAERPEGSISTLTIQRTEQRDSAMYRCASSQGTSGRKETQYFGPGTRLLVL.

Incomplete CDR3 DNA: TGCAGCGTTGATGGCAGGGGGGCAGATGAA. Its protein product is CSVDGRGADE. The full CDR3 protein reads CSVDGRGADEAFF. V and J are TRBV29-1 and TRBJ1-1; 7 positions agree with TRBD1. With the read ending 3 residues before the CDR3 end, the germline J gene is used to fill in that end. The CDR3 spans 13 residues. Germline CDR1 is SQVTM and CDR2 is ANQGSEA. Trimming removed 3 bases from V and 7 bases from J; junction bases left unmatched: 8.